This T cell receptor (beta chain) was recorded in a study of T cells after yellow fever vaccination. TCRdb re-derived calls from the 5' RACE reads in MiXCR, one entry per CDR3 protein. The sample includes hundreds of thousands of distinct CDR3 sequences, under 15% of them seen just once. The V end lost 8 bases, the J end lost 0 bases, and 19 bases lay between the germline ends. CDR1 ENHRY and CDR2 SYGVKD come from the germline V gene. The CDR3 covers 17 residues. This clonotype was detected a few times. This receptor was taken from a man younger than 35 who received the YFV17D yellow fever vaccine. The chain joins TRBV10-3 to TRBJ2-2, with D perhaps TRBD1 (6 bases). This material consisted of CD4+ T cells sorted from PBMCs, taken 15 days after the yellow fever booster vaccination. The DNA of the CDR3 is TGTGCCATCGGGAAAAACACAGGGCTTTCGAACACCGGGGAGCTGTTTTTT. Translated, it gives CAIGKNTGLSNTGELFF.